A single sample gave rise to the 10 T cell receptor beta chains below, sequenced in a study of cytomegalovirus exposure and HLA in healthy donors. This PCR relied on a set of 60 Vbeta primers and 13 Jbeta primers. Data came from immunoSEQ multiplex PCR; TCRdb stores just in-frame clones and leaves some out. The profile shows hundreds of thousands of clones, 82% of them singletons. Input material: PBMCs. These receptors were taken from a man aged 40-55 years in good health and CMV-seropositive.

J is TRBJ2-1 and V is TRBV7-9; 14 bases line up with TRBD2. This CDR3 has 15 residues. Germline lookup yields CDR1 SEHNR and CDR2 FQNEAQ (reference sequence). Trimming removed 3 bases from V and 10 bases from J; junction bases left unmatched: 5. This CDR3 reads CASSLTSGREGEQFF. The CDR3 nucleotides are TGTGCCAGCAGCTTGACTAGCGGGAGGGAGGGAGAGCAGTTCTTC.

The V call is TRBV7-8, the J call TRBJ2-1, with a tentative D call TRBD1 (6 bases). CDR1 is SGHVS, CDR2 FQNEAQ, per germline. CDR3 length: 15 amino acids. Between the trimmed V and J ends, which lost 3 bases and 0 bases, there was a span of 9 bases. The CDR3 nucleotides are TGTGCCAGCAGCTTGGGGGACAACTCCTACAATGAGCAGTTCTTC. Protein sequence: CASSLGDNSYNEQFF.

V and J are TRBV4-1 and TRBJ1-2, with D perhaps matching TRBD1 (6 bases). The CDR3 contains 14 residues. Trimming took off 3 bases at V and 3 bases at J, with 11 bases between the two ends. The germline V gene has CDR1 MGHRA and CDR2 YSYEKL. The CDR3 bases are TGCGCCAGCAGCCACGCCAGGGGAGACTATGGCTACACCTTC. As protein: CASSHARGDYGYTF.

The chain employs TRBV2 and TRBJ1-5; 9 positions match TRBD1. The CDR3 sequence is 13 residues long. Germline CDR1 SNHLY, CDR2 FYNNEI. The V and J ends lost 8 bases and 7 bases, in that order; junction bases with no gene match: 6. CDR3 coding DNA: TGTGCCAGCGCCGGGACAGGGTACCAGCCCCAGCATTTT. This translates into CASAGTGYQPQHF.

The sample holds one count of this clone. The rearrangement links TRBV6-5 to TRBJ1-1; tentatively, D is TRBD1 (5 bases). The CDR3 covers 13 residues. Trimming stripped 6 bases from V and 6 bases from J, with 14 bases between. Germline V lookup: CDR1 MNHEY, CDR2 SVGAGI. The CDR3 protein is CASSRDFISEAFF. The CDR3 DNA reads as TGTGCCAGCAGCAGGGATTTTATTTCTGAAGCTTTCTTT.

This chain connects TRBV28 to TRBJ2-7; 9 nucleotides agree with TRBD2. Germline CDR1 is MDHEN and CDR2 is SYDVKM. The CDR3 extends over 17 amino acids. The V gene end was trimmed by 4 bases and the J gene end by 4 bases; junction bases not matched to a gene: 14. The CDR3 protein is CASSSPGKASGNYEQYF. The CDR3 bases are TGTGCCAGCAGTTCCCCGGGAAAGGCTAGCGGGAATTACGAGCAGTACTTC.

As DNA, the CDR3 is TGTGCCAGCAGTTCAGACAGACCGCCGATCGGTTACGAGCAGTACTTC. It encodes CASSSDRPPIGYEQYF. The chain recombines TRBV6-5 with TRBJ2-7; weak D call: TRBD1 (5 bases). Germline V gene data show CDR1 as MNHEY and CDR2 as SVGAGI. The CDR3 is 16 amino acids. V lost 4 bases, J lost 4 bases, and 20 bases lay in between.

The chain carries TRBV29-1 and TRBJ1-3, with no clear D. This CDR3 region has 12 residues. The V and J ends lost 7 bases and 0 bases respectively, with 7 bases between them. Germline-derived CDR1 and CDR2 are SQVTM and ANQGSEA. CDR3 nucleotide sequence: TGCAGCGGCACGGGCTCTGGAAACACCATATATTTT. Amino acids: CSGTGSGNTIYF.

This clone was seen a few times. J is TRBJ2-7 and V is TRBV15; 7 positions match TRBD2. The ends lost 1 base at V and 2 bases at J; junction bases unmatched: 11. The length of the CDR3 is 17 residues. CDR1 and CDR2 (germline): LNHNV, YYDKDF (reference sequence). Here the CDR3 reads CATSRVVRVAGTYEQYV. The DNA of the CDR3 is TGTGCCACCAGCAGAGTTGTCAGGGTAGCGGGCACCTACGAGCAGTACGTC.

In its sample, this clone was seen a few times. The CDR3 DNA is TGTGCCAGCAGCCCGGGGACTATTCTAGGAAACACCATATATTTT. Translating gives CASSPGTILGNTIYF. This chain joins TRBV11-2 and TRBJ1-3; tentative D call: TRBD1 (5 bases). Germline V lookup: CDR1 SGHAT, CDR2 FQNNGV. V was trimmed by 5 bases and J by 4 bases, leaving 15 bases between them. The CDR3 totals 15 residues.